These 9 T cell receptor beta chains originate from one sample sequenced in a study of T cell responses to AZD1222 COVID-19 vaccine. Produced via immunoSEQ multiplex PCR; TCRdb's table is partial and in-frame only. The sample carries about 130,000 clones, more than 85% recorded once. Sequenced material: peripheral blood, taken on day 0 of AZD1222 vaccination. The source of these receptors is an adult in good health.

This chain links TRBV2 with TRBJ1-5; no definite D call. CDR1 and CDR2 (germline): SNHLY, FYNNEI. CDR3 length equals 14 residues. V lost 1 base to trimming and J lost 2 bases, with 6 bases between them. The CDR3 reads CASSEEQRNQPQHF. The CDR3 DNA follows: TGTGCCAGCAGTGAAGAACAGCGCAATCAGCCCCAGCATTTT.

The chain has TRBV19 and TRBJ2-7; D is ambiguous. In germline, CDR1 is LNHDA, CDR2 SQIVND (reference sequence). Trimming shortened V by 9 bases and J by 9 bases, and 21 bases separated the two germline ends. CDR3 length equals 13 residues. The CDR3 region is CASSGSSRIGQYF. In nucleotides, the CDR3 is TGTGCCAGCAGTGGCAGTAGCCGCATTGGGCAGTACTTC.

This chain joins TRBV6-2 or TRBV6-3 and TRBJ1-1, with D tentatively TRBD1 (5 bases). The germline V gene has CDR1 MNHEY and CDR2 SVGEGT. The V end lost 2 bases, the J end lost 1 base, and 14 bases lay between the germline ends. The CDR3 totals 16 residues. The DNA of the CDR3 is TGTGCCAGCAGTTACGTGGAATCAACAGGGAACACTGAAGCTTTCTTT. This encodes CASSYVESTGNTEAFF.

The V gene is TRBV6-2 or TRBV6-3, the J gene TRBJ1-1; TRBD1 might be the D (5 bases). Germline loops: CDR1 MNHEY, CDR2 SVGEGT. The CDR3 totals 11 residues. V lost 2 bases to trimming and J lost 11 bases, with 9 bases between them. This CDR3 is CASSYGTTAFF. CDR3 DNA sequence: TGTGCCAGCAGTTACGGGACGACCGCTTTCTTT.

The chain uses TRBV7-9 and TRBJ2-2; D ambiguous. The V end lost 3 bases, the J end lost 8 bases, and 13 bases lay between the germline ends. Germline CDR1 SEHNR, CDR2 FQNEAQ (reference sequence). The CDR3 sequence is 14 residues long. The CDR3 nucleotides read TGTGCCAGCAGCTTGGACGGCGAGAGTGGGGAGCTGTTTTTT. This codes for CASSLDGESGELFF.

The rearrangement joins TRBV19 to TRBJ1-4; D not certain. Trimming pared 2 bases from V and 2 bases from J, leaving 0 bases between. Looked up from germline, CDR1 is LNHDA and CDR2 is SQIVND (reference sequence). This CDR3 has 12 amino acids. The CDR3 nucleotides read TGTGCCAGTAGTATAACTAATGAAAAACTGTTTTTT. Protein product: CASSITNEKLFF.

The DNA of the CDR3 is TGTGCCAGCAGCTTGGCCAGAATCGGGACAAAGGATGGCTACACCTTC. Protein sequence: CASSLARIGTKDGYTF. The chain links TRBV5-5 to TRBJ1-2; D possibly corresponds to TRBD1 (6 bases). CDR1 and CDR2 (germline): SGHKS, YYEKEE (reference sequence). Trimming took off 0 bases at V and 6 bases at J, with 18 bases between the two ends. This CDR3 contains 16 residues.

The chain uses TRBV18 and TRBJ1-1; D not resolved. V was trimmed by 3 bases and J by 6 bases, leaving 14 bases between them. The CDR3 extends over 14 amino acids. Germline loops: CDR1 KGHSH, CDR2 LQKENI. The CDR3 nucleotides are TGTGCCAGCTCACCTCAAAATGATTACGCTGAAGCTTTCTTT. Amino acids: CASSPQNDYAEAFF.

The V and J genes are TRBV12-5 and TRBJ1-1; D is uncertain. The CDR3 contains 15 residues. V lost 1 base, J lost 1 base, and 10 bases lay in between. Germline V CDR1 and CDR2: LGHNT, FRNRAP. CDR3 coding DNA: TGTGCTAGTGGTTTGGAACCAGGCGGGAACACTGAAGCTTTCTTT. The encoded protein is CASGLEPGGNTEAFF. The full variable domain, completed using reference TRBV12-5 and TRBJ1-1, is DARVTQTPRHKVTEMGQEVTMRCQPILGHNTVFWYRQTMMQGLELLAYFRNRAPLDDSGMPKDRFSAEMPDATLATLKIQPSEPRDSAVYFCASGLEPGGNTEAFFGQGTRLTVV.